This T cell receptor beta chain was profiled in a study of CD8+CD57+ T cells in acquired aplastic anemia. Patients who underwent sequencing had shown CD8+CD57+ cell expansion by flow cytometry. The CDR3 spans 14 residues. In germline, CDR1 is SGHNT, CDR2 YYREEE (reference sequence). V lost 4 bases and J 5 bases, leaving 15 bases between the germline ends. Both TCR beta VDJ combination and CDR3 sequence profiling were carried out. Genomic DNA was the template for this profiling. Each CDR3 protein gets one entry after TCRdb re-called the reads with MiXCR. The table includes a few hundred thousand distinct CDR3 sequences, approximately 32% detected once.

Material: sorted CD4+, CD8+, or CD8+CD57+ T cells (not recorded which) from PBMCs. This chain connects TRBV5-4 to TRBJ1-1; tentative D call: TRBD1 (5 bases). The receptor comes from a human donor with aplastic anemia. CDR3: CASSKRGRGTEAFF. The CDR3 DNA follows: TGTGCCAGCAGCAAGAGGGGTAGGGGAACTGAAGCTTTCTTT.